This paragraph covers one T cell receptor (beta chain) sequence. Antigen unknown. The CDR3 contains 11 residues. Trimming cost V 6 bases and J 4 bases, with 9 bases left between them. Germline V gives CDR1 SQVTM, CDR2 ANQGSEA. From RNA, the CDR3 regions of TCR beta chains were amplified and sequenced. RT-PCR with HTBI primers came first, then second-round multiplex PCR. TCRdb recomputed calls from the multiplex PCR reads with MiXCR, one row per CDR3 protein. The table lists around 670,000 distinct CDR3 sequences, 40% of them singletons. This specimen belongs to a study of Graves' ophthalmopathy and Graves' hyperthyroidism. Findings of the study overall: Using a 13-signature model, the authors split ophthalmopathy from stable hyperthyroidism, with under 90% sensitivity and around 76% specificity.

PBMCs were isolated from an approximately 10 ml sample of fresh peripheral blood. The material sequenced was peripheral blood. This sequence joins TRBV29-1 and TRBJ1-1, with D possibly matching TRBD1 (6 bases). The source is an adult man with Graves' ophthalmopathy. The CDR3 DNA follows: TGCAGCGTCCGGGGGCGCACTGAAGCTTTCTTT. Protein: CSVRGRTEAFF.